This paragraph reports one T cell receptor (beta chain). These data come from a study of blood T cell repertoires in COVID-19. Measured with immunoSEQ multiplex PCR; TCRdb has only the in-frame clones, and not every one. The sample records 120,000 to 150,000 clones, 79% being singletons. The junction had 11 bases not matched to a gene; V was cut back by 6 bases and J by 8 bases. The CDR3 sequence is 14 residues long. CDR1 and CDR2 (germline): LGHNT, FRNRAP. The specimen sequenced was peripheral blood. The sequence derives from a man over 45 with active or convalescent COVID-19. This sequence joins TRBV12-5 and TRBJ1-1; 8 positions match TRBD1. The CDR3: CASGDREGAIEAFF. The CDR3 DNA reads TGTGCTAGTGGGGACAGGGAGGGGGCCATCGAAGCTTTCTTT. Full variable domain (rest looked up from reference TRBV12-5 and TRBJ1-1): DARVTQTPRHKVTEMGQEVTMRCQPILGHNTVFWYRQTMMQGLELLAYFRNRAPLDDSGMPKDRFSAEMPDATLATLKIQPSEPRDSAVYFCASGDREGAIEAFFGQGTRLTVV.